Presented here are 28 T cell receptor beta chains from one specimen sequenced in a study of T cells in Graves' hyperthyroidism and ophthalmopathy. Authors of the study amplified TCR beta CDR3 regions from RNA transcripts. HTBI primers were the set used in a first-round RT-PCR of the TCR CDR3. TCRdb re-called the multiplex PCR reads with MiXCR, one entry per CDR3 protein. The sample has a few hundred thousand distinct CDR3 sequences, around a sixth seen once. The sequencing input was blood. The receptors here all came from a woman aged 30 to 39 with Graves' hyperthyroidism.

The CDR3 DNA reads as TGTGCCAGCAAACCGGGACAGGGGACCTCTGGGGCCAACGTCCTGACTTTC. Protein sequence: CASKPGQGTSGANVLTF. The chain joins TRBV6-1 to TRBJ2-6; 10 nucleotides agree with TRBD1. Germline V gene lookup returns CDR1 MNHNS and CDR2 SASEGT. Trimming cost V 7 bases and J 0 bases; bases outside gene matches: 6. This CDR3 has 17 amino acids.

This clonotype has more than one count but fewer than ten. The chain is built from TRBV10-2 and TRBJ2-7; D perhaps matches TRBD2 (5 bases). V lost 2 bases and J lost 4, with 9 bases in between. This CDR3 contains 13 residues. Germline V lookup: CDR1 WSHSY, CDR2 SAAADI. CDR3 region: CASSERGIYEQYF. The CDR3 DNA reads as TGCGCCAGCAGTGAGAGAGGGATATACGAGCAGTACTTC.

There are a few counts of this clonotype. CDR3 sequence reads: CASSLFGQAGDTGELFF. DNA of the CDR3: TGTGCCAGCAGCTTATTTGGACAGGCAGGGGACACCGGGGAGCTGTTTTTT. J is TRBJ2-2 and V is TRBV11-2; 7 bases agree with TRBD1. V lost 2 bases and J lost 3; bases outside the gene matches: 9. The CDR3 is 17 residues long. The V gene's germline CDR1 is SGHAT and CDR2 FQNNGV.

This clonotype was found many times. This sequence joins TRBV6-6 and TRBJ2-2; 8 bases match TRBD2. Trimming took 2 bases from V and 2 from J; bases not matched to a gene: 4. The CDR3 runs 16 residues. Looked up from germline, CDR1 is MNHNY and CDR2 is SVGAGI (reference sequence). CDR3 bases: TGTGCCAGCAGTTACAGGGCGGGGGGCAACACCGGGGAGCTGTTTTTT. This gives the protein CASSYRAGGNTGELFF.

Many counts were recorded for this clonotype. This sequence joins TRBV5-1 and TRBJ2-7; TRBD1 matches 9 bases. Trimming at V came to 4 bases and at J to 1 base, leaving 6 bases not matched to a gene. CDR3 length: 15 residues. CDR1 is SGHRS, CDR2 YFSETQ, per germline. CDR3 DNA: TGCGCCAGCAGCCCCACCGGGACAGGGTCCTACGAGCAGTACTTC. It codes for CASSPTGTGSYEQYF.

This clonotype was detected ten times or more. The chain has TRBV28 and TRBJ2-7; D is uncertain. Germline CDR1 reads MDHEN; CDR2 reads SYDVKM. V shed 5 bases and J shed 2 bases, with 7 bases lying between them. This CDR3 contains 12 residues. The CDR3 coding sequence is TGTGCCAGCAGTCAACCGCCCTACGAGCAGTACTTC. Amino acids: CASSQPPYEQYF.

The V call is TRBV10-2, the J call TRBJ2-7; the D gene is possibly TRBD2 (5 bases). Trimming cost V 8 bases and J 5 bases, with 7 bases left between them. Germline V lookup: CDR1 WSHSY, CDR2 SAAADI. This CDR3 region has 10 residues. The CDR3 nucleotides read TGCGCCAGCGGGAGAAACGAGCAGTACTTC. Translating gives CASGRNEQYF.

This clonotype appeared many times. The chain employs TRBV15 and TRBJ2-3; D remains unclear. The CDR3 consists of 12 residues. Trimming took 2 bases from V and 10 from J, leaving 10 bases between them. CDR1 and CDR2 from the germline V gene are LNHNV and YYDKDF (reference sequence). CDR3 loop: CATSRTPGSQYF. The CDR3, as DNA: TGTGCCACCAGCAGAACCCCCGGATCGCAGTATTTT.

V gene TRBV7-9 combines with J gene TRBJ2-7, with 7 positions matching TRBD1. The CDR3 totals 15 residues. The V gene end was trimmed by 2 bases and the J gene end by 4 bases; junction bases not matched to a gene: 8. Germline CDR1 SEHNR, CDR2 FQNEAQ (reference sequence). The CDR3 DNA reads as TGTGCCAGCAGCTTAAGAGGGGGCCTTGGATACGAGCAGTACTTC. Its translation: CASSLRGGLGYEQYF.

This clonotype came up a few times. The chain is built from TRBV5-1 and TRBJ2-5; TRBD1 or TRBD2 may be the D gene (5 bases each). This CDR3 contains 15 residues. The germline CDR1 and CDR2 sequences are SGHRS and YFSETQ. Between the trimmed V and J ends, which lost 1 base and 4 bases, there was a span of 14 bases. The CDR3 DNA sequence: TGCGCCAGCAGCTTGTCAATCCCGGGGCGAGAGACCCAGTACTTC. As protein: CASSLSIPGRETQYF.

This clonotype was detected ten times or more. The chain couples TRBV12-3 or TRBV12-4 to TRBJ1-2; D gene ambiguous. V lost 6 bases, J lost 2 bases, and 10 bases lay in between. The CDR3 is 13 amino acids. CDR3 residues: CASRSGGNYGYTF. The CDR3 coding sequence is TGTGCCAGCAGATCGGGAGGGAACTATGGCTACACCTTC.

This clonotype came up a few times. The V and J genes are TRBV7-6 and TRBJ1-2, with 7 bases lining up with TRBD1. The CDR3 loop spans 13 amino acids. The junction had 6 bases not matched to a gene; V was cut back by 4 bases and J by 7 bases. Looked up from germline, CDR1 is SGHVS and CDR2 is FNYEAQ. The CDR3 DNA reads TGTGCCAGCAGCTGGACAGGATCGAGTGGCTACACCTTC. The encoded protein is CASSWTGSSGYTF.

This clonotype has ten or more counts. The V and J genes are TRBV20-1 and TRBJ2-1; 10 nucleotides align to TRBD2. CDR1 is DFQATT and CDR2 is SNEGSKA in the germline V gene (reference sequence). CDR3 length: 14 residues. The V segment lost 5 bases and the J segment 4 bases; nucleotides outside the gene matches: 5. The CDR3 DNA reads TGCAGTGCTCTCGCTAGCGGGGGATACAATGAGCAGTTCTTC. This translates into CSALASGGYNEQFF.

The sample holds many counts of this clonotype. J is TRBJ1-5 and V is TRBV10-3; D is unresolved. The V end lost 1 base, the J end lost 0 bases, and 7 bases lay between the germline ends. The CDR3 is 15 residues long. Germline V gene sequence: CDR1 ENHRY, CDR2 SYGVKD. Here the CDR3 reads CAISEYGDSNQPQHF. CDR3 in DNA: TGTGCCATCAGTGAGTACGGCGATAGCAATCAGCCCCAGCATTTT.

The gene calls are TRBV15 and TRBJ2-7; 8 nucleotides match TRBD2. With 0 bases clipped from V and 3 bases from J, the junction kept 7 bases outside the gene matches. This CDR3 spans 16 amino acids. Germline-derived CDR1 and CDR2 are LNHNV and YYDKDF (reference sequence). The CDR3 spells CATSRDLTSGGYEQYF. The CDR3 bases are TGTGCCACCAGCAGAGATTTAACTAGCGGTGGCTACGAGCAGTACTTC.

In this sample, this clonotype turned up many times. The chain joins TRBV18 to TRBJ2-1, with 9 positions matching TRBD2. Germline lookup yields CDR1 KGHSH and CDR2 LQKENI. The CDR3 spans 15 residues. After removal of 0 bases from V and 8 bases from J, the junction contained 5 bases not matched to a gene. CDR3 amino acids: CASSPPGLAFDEQFF. DNA of the CDR3: TGTGCCAGCTCACCACCGGGACTAGCTTTCGATGAGCAGTTCTTC.

In its sample, this clonotype was seen a few times. The chain employs TRBV18 and TRBJ1-6, with a weak D call TRBD1 (5 bases). The germline gives CDR1 KGHSH, CDR2 LQKENI. The CDR3 runs 16 residues. Trimming stripped 2 bases from V and 6 bases from J, with 14 bases between. CDR3: CASSPTPRDGNSPLHF. CDR3 in DNA: TGTGCCAGCTCACCAACCCCCCGGGACGGTAATTCACCCCTCCACTTT.

The chain couples TRBV6-5 to TRBJ1-2; 8 positions agree with TRBD1. The trim removed 2 bases at V and 7 bases at J, leaving 9 bases unmatched. Germline loops: CDR1 MNHEY, CDR2 SVGAGI. The CDR3 has 15 amino acids. CDR3 sequence: CASSYPPGQVLGYTF. The CDR3 DNA follows: TGTGCCAGCAGTTACCCCCCGGGACAGGTTCTTGGCTACACCTTC.

This clonotype was seen many times. The V call is TRBV13, the J call TRBJ2-1; D possibly corresponds to TRBD1 (6 bases). V was pared by 5 bases and J by 6 bases, with 14 bases between. There are 14 residues in the CDR3. The germline V gene has CDR1 PRHDT and CDR2 FYEKMQ (reference sequence). The CDR3 protein is CASSHPRGGNEQFF. DNA of the CDR3: TGTGCCAGCAGCCACCCCAGGGGTGGCAATGAGCAGTTCTTC.

Many counts were recorded for this clonotype. This sequence joins TRBV13 and TRBJ2-7; D unclear. Germline loops: CDR1 PRHDT, CDR2 FYEKMQ (reference sequence). Trimming cost V 4 bases and J 0 bases, with 7 bases left between them. This CDR3 has 13 amino acids. CDR3 sequence reads: CASSSPYSYEQYF. The CDR3 bases are TGTGCCAGCAGCTCGCCCTACTCCTACGAGCAGTACTTC.

The table lists this clonotype with many counts. This chain connects TRBV27 to TRBJ1-1, with D perhaps matching TRBD1 (5 bases). The CDR3 extends over 16 amino acids. Germline assignment: CDR1 MNHEY and CDR2 SMNVEV (reference sequence). V was pared by 0 bases and J by 4 bases, with 15 bases between. In nucleotides, the CDR3 is TGTGCCAGCAGTTTATCGGCCGGGGCGCGCGGCACTGAAGCTTTCTTT. This translates into CASSLSAGARGTEAFF.

This clonotype was observed at least ten times. The J gene is TRBJ2-7, the V gene TRBV15; perhaps TRBD1 as D (5 bases). Germline CDR1 reads LNHNV; CDR2 reads YYDKDF (reference sequence). This CDR3 is built from 13 residues. The germline V and J ends were trimmed by 3 bases and 3 bases, with 9 bases remaining between them. The CDR3: CATSSLDSYEQYF. CDR3 nucleotide sequence: TGTGCCACCAGCAGCCTCGACAGCTACGAGCAGTACTTC.

This clonotype was picked up many times. The chain carries TRBV27 and TRBJ2-7; D may be TRBD2 (6 bases). V was clipped by 5 bases and J by 6 bases, with 17 bases between them. CDR1 is MNHEY, CDR2 SMNVEV, per germline (reference sequence). This CDR3 is 14 amino acids long. CDR3 DNA: TGTGCCAGCAGTCCGGGACTTCATGAGGCCGAGCAGTACTTC. Its protein is CASSPGLHEAEQYF.

Details on this clonotype: A read error may explain this, as a much larger clone is one base away. This CDR3 reads CASSGTRGGNTIYF. The CDR3 coding sequence is TGTGCCAGCAGTGGGACAAGGGGAGGAAACACCATATATTTT. J is TRBJ1-3 and V is TRBV12-3 or TRBV12-4; D may be TRBD1 (6 bases). Deletions cut 5 bases from V and 4 bases from J, with 12 bases between. The CDR3 consists of 14 residues.

CDR3 sequence reads: CSVRRINSGNTIYF. CDR3 bases: TGCAGCGTCCGACGCATCAACTCTGGAAACACCATATATTTT. V is TRBV29-1 and J is TRBJ1-3, with D uncertain. Trimming left V 6 bases short and J 0 bases short, with 12 bases between. CDR1 and CDR2 from the germline V gene are SQVTM and ANQGSEA. The CDR3 is 14 residues long. The whole variable domain, filled in from reference TRBV29-1 and TRBJ1-3, reads SAVISQKPSRDICQRGTSLTIQCQVDSQVTMMFWYRQQPGQSLTLIATANQGSEATYESGFVIDKFPISRPNLTFSTLTVSNMSPEDSSIYLCSVRRINSGNTIYFGEGSWLTVV.

This chain joins TRBV28 and TRBJ1-5; the D gene is possibly TRBD1 (5 bases). The CDR3 length is 15 residues. Germline loops: CDR1 MDHEN, CDR2 SYDVKM. The germline V and J ends were trimmed by 7 bases and 0 bases, with 13 bases remaining between them. The DNA for the CDR3 is TGTGCCAGCACCCAGGGTCCAACTAGCAATCAGCCCCAGCATTTT. This translates into CASTQGPTSNQPQHF.

The chain uses TRBV20-1 and TRBJ2-1; 10 bases line up with TRBD2. V lost 6 bases and J lost 5; bases outside the gene matches: 10. This CDR3 has 15 amino acids. CDR1 DFQATT and CDR2 SNEGSKA come from the germline V gene (reference sequence). This CDR3 is CSADRTSGFNNEQFF. In nucleotides, the CDR3 is TGCAGTGCCGATAGGACTAGCGGATTTAACAATGAGCAGTTCTTC.

The chain links TRBV7-9 to TRBJ2-7; 10 positions match TRBD2. Losses at the gene ends were 3 bases for V and 5 bases for J; bases not matched to a gene: 4. The CDR3 totals 14 residues. The germline V gene has CDR1 SEHNR and CDR2 FQNEAQ (reference sequence). The CDR3 DNA is TGTGCCAGCAGCTTGCCTAGCGGGAGCCACGAGCAGTACTTC. Amino acid sequence: CASSLPSGSHEQYF. The full variable domain, with the rest looked up from reference TRBV7-9 and TRBJ2-7, is DTGVSQNPRHKITKRGQNVTFRCDPISEHNRLYWYRQTLGQGPEFLTYFQNEAQLEKSRLLSDRFSAERPKGSFSTLEIQRTEQGDSAMYLCASSLPSGSHEQYFGPGTRLTVT.